Described below is a single TCR beta chain sequence and its context. Antigen: not known. With 3 bases removed from V and 9 bases from J, the gap between germline ends came to 9 bases. The CDR3 length is 11 residues. This entry belongs to a study of CD8 T cells in ankylosing spondylitis. The study's findings and limits: Disease-linked clones were reportedly significantly enriched in matched ankylosing spondylitis synovial fluid. Clones linked to the disease showed a CD8+ phenotype. They occurred at relatively low frequencies in peripheral blood. Typical of ankylosing spondylitis blood, it appeared, was a TCR beta motif of seven to nine highly homologous variants.

Libraries of TCR beta came from quantitative 5'-RACE with molecular barcodes. TCRdb called the 5' RACE reads again in MiXCR, with one record for every CDR3 protein. The data show 670,000 or so distinct CDR3 sequences, around 20% seen once. The chain is built from TRBV12-3 or TRBV12-4 and TRBJ2-7; D is undetermined. The sequencing sample was made of blood, either unsorted or a sorted T cell fraction (not recorded which). This sequence originates from a male donor with ankylosing spondylitis. The CDR3 spells CASSFIGGQYF. As DNA, the CDR3 is TGTGCCAGCAGTTTTATTGGTGGGCAGTACTTC.